This is a list of T cell receptor beta chains from one sample in a study of T-cell memory formation after mild COVID-19. One entry per CDR3 protein results from TCRdb running MiXCR on the 5' RACE reads. The sample holds roughly 6,000 distinct CDR3 sequences; roughly a fifth are singletons and the top ten take roughly half. Sequencing input: PBMCs or a T cell subset sorted from them (not recorded which). The receptors stem from an adult woman who had mild COVID-19 (a few samples of this study predate the infection). Cell type and time point are not known. Both conserved end residues are trimmed from each CDR3. Fields, in order: V gene, J gene, D gene, CDR3 protein. A D gene is named only where the DNA matches it firmly.

v_gene: TRBV20-1; j_gene: TRBJ2-1; d_gene: TRBD2; CDR3aa: SATLGLAAYNEQF
v_gene: TRBV20-1; j_gene: TRBJ2-2; d_gene: -; CDR3aa: SASHFRDTGELF
v_gene: TRBV7-2; j_gene: TRBJ2-5; d_gene: TRBD2; CDR3aa: ASSSGLALETQY
v_gene: TRBV6-5; j_gene: TRBJ2-6; d_gene: -; CDR3aa: ASSYRLPSSGANVLT
v_gene: TRBV21-1; j_gene: TRBJ2-5; d_gene: -; CDR3aa: ASRSPGLGTGDEETQY
v_gene: TRBV14; j_gene: TRBJ2-3; d_gene: -; CDR3aa: ASSQELGYTDTQY
v_gene: TRBV12-3/TRBV12-4; j_gene: TRBJ1-1; d_gene: TRBD1; CDR3aa: ASGGTGRGTEAF
v_gene: TRBV30; j_gene: TRBJ2-1; d_gene: -; CDR3aa: AWSIGYNEQF
v_gene: TRBV24-1; j_gene: TRBJ2-7; d_gene: -; CDR3aa: ATSDRHRVYEQY
v_gene: TRBV5-6; j_gene: TRBJ2-7; d_gene: -; CDR3aa: ASSAPGRRYEQY
v_gene: TRBV14; j_gene: TRBJ2-7; d_gene: -; CDR3aa: ASSQDSIATTDGPYEQY
v_gene: TRBV7-9; j_gene: TRBJ2-3; d_gene: -; CDR3aa: ASSLISGTDTQY
v_gene: TRBV6-5; j_gene: TRBJ2-7; d_gene: TRBD2; CDR3aa: ASSGLAGGPRVGEQY
v_gene: TRBV4-3; j_gene: TRBJ2-1; d_gene: TRBD2; CDR3aa: ASSQTSGIDYEQF
v_gene: TRBV20-1; j_gene: TRBJ1-5; d_gene: -; CDR3aa: SARDSHRGRNQPQH
v_gene: TRBV4-1; j_gene: TRBJ2-7; d_gene: TRBD2; CDR3aa: ASSQDRLAGASYEQY
v_gene: TRBV9; j_gene: TRBJ2-1; d_gene: -; CDR3aa: ASSVGGTLNEQF
v_gene: TRBV7-9; j_gene: TRBJ2-7; d_gene: -; CDR3aa: ASSPPGLTYEQY
v_gene: TRBV20-1; j_gene: TRBJ1-2; d_gene: -; CDR3aa: SARSQPYGYT
v_gene: TRBV6-5; j_gene: TRBJ2-1; d_gene: TRBD2; CDR3aa: ASSYFLAGGHIPYNEQF
v_gene: TRBV7-6; j_gene: TRBJ2-1; d_gene: TRBD2; CDR3aa: ASSLGTSDTGEQF
v_gene: TRBV20-1; j_gene: TRBJ2-3; d_gene: TRBD2; CDR3aa: SARDYQWLAVDTQY
v_gene: TRBV5-1; j_gene: TRBJ2-3; d_gene: -; CDR3aa: ASSLGRISTDTQY
v_gene: TRBV3-1; j_gene: TRBJ1-3; d_gene: -; CDR3aa: ASSWNARGNTIY
v_gene: TRBV18; j_gene: TRBJ2-1; d_gene: TRBD1; CDR3aa: ASSVPGQGNNEQF
v_gene: TRBV27; j_gene: TRBJ1-4; d_gene: -; CDR3aa: ASSFMPDRNEKLF
v_gene: TRBV7-9; j_gene: TRBJ2-3; d_gene: TRBD1; CDR3aa: ASRTGGADTQY
v_gene: TRBV24-1; j_gene: TRBJ2-3; d_gene: TRBD1; CDR3aa: ATQAGWTGLTDTQY